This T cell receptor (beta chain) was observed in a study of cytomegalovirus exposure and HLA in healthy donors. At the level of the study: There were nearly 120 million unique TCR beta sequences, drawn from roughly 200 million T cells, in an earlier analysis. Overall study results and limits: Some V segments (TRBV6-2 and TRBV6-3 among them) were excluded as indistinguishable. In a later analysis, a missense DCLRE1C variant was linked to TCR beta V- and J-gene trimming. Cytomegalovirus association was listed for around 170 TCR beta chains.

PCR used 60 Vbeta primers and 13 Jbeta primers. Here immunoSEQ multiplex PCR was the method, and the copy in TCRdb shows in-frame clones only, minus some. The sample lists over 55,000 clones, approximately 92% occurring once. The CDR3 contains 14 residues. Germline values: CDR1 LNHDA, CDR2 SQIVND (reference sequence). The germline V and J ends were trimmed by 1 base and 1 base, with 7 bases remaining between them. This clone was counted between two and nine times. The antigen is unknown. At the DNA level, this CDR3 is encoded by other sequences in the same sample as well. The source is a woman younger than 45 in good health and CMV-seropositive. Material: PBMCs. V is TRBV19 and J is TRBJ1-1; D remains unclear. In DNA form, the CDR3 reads TGTGCCAGTAGTATAGGTCGAGGGAACACTGAAGCTTTCTTT. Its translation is CASSIGRGNTEAFF. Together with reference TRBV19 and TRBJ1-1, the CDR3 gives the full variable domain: DGGITQSPKYLFRKEGQNVTLSCEQNLNHDAMYWYRQDPGQGLRLIYYSQIVNDFQKGDIAEGYSVSREKKESFPLTVTSAQKNPTAFYLCASSIGRGNTEAFFGQGTRLTVV.